This TCR beta chain was sequenced in a study of blood T cell repertoires in COVID-19. Looking at the study overall: The United States, Italy and Spain were the sources of the acute and convalescent COVID-19 samples. Sample material is recorded as cDNA or gDNA derived from T cells, B-cell-depleted T cells, or PBMCs.

TCRdb keeps only in-frame clones here, not all; method: immunoSEQ multiplex PCR. The sample records roughly 250,000 clones, around 87% being singletons. The CDR3 has 13 amino acids. J was trimmed by 3 bases and V by 8 bases; bases with no gene match: 5. This clone is a singleton in its sample. The chain couples TRBV12-3 or TRBV12-4 to TRBJ1-2; 8 nucleotides align to TRBD1. The clonotype comes from a woman between 45 and 60 years old who had recovered from COVID-19. The sequenced material came from PBMCs or T cells enriched from blood (not recorded which). The CDR3 loop reads CASGGQADYGYTF. The CDR3 nucleotides are TGTGCCAGCGGGGGACAGGCGGACTATGGCTACACCTTC.